Listed below are T cell receptor beta chains from one sample, sequenced in a study of patients and donors after allogeneic stem cell transplantation. TCRdb re-derived calls from the RT-PCR reads in MiXCR, one entry per CDR3 protein. The repertoire has about 87,000 distinct CDR3 sequences, approximately 5.2% of them found once; the top ten carry around 3%. Sample: blood, either unsorted or a sorted T cell fraction (not recorded which). The receptors shown here come from a human donor who was either an allogeneic HSCT recipient or a stem cell or donor lymphocyte infusion donor (not recorded which). It is not recorded whose cells these are; they may come from a transplant donor. Both conserved end residues are trimmed from each CDR3. The order of the fields is CDR3 protein, J gene, V gene.

CDR3: SASRGASGELF
J: TRBJ2-2
V: TRBV20-1

CDR3: ASSPGGFVGTEAF
J: TRBJ1-1
V: TRBV5-1

CDR3: ASRVRDGGPYEQY
J: TRBJ2-7
V: TRBV5-1

CDR3: ASSLSSGGAYEQF
J: TRBJ2-1
V: TRBV7-3

CDR3: ASSSGVVAGGPNEQF
J: TRBJ2-1
V: TRBV18

CDR3: ASSLFPSGANVLT
J: TRBJ2-6
V: TRBV28

CDR3: ASSLGTGGQETQY
J: TRBJ2-5
V: TRBV7-9

CDR3: ASSLSGQNRGFSYNSPLH
J: TRBJ1-6
V: TRBV27

CDR3: ASSDWGNYGYT
J: TRBJ1-2
V: TRBV25-1

CDR3: ASSLDGPGSYGYT
J: TRBJ1-2
V: TRBV5-1

CDR3: ASSFAGPSGELF
J: TRBJ2-2
V: TRBV7-3

CDR3: ASSRGLDLPYEQY
J: TRBJ2-7
V: TRBV6-2/TRBV6-3

CDR3: AWRDSYGSYNSPLH
J: TRBJ1-6
V: TRBV30

CDR3: ASSPRDRGLYSTDTQY
J: TRBJ2-3
V: TRBV11-2

CDR3: ASRGTGGLQPQH
J: TRBJ1-5
V: TRBV2

CDR3: ASSPDLAGNEQF
J: TRBJ2-1
V: TRBV6-1

CDR3: ASSLAGGGGTGQF
J: TRBJ2-1
V: TRBV5-6

CDR3: ASSLDRETGELF
J: TRBJ2-2
V: TRBV6-1

CDR3: ASTPDTEAF
J: TRBJ1-1
V: TRBV7-2

CDR3: ASSQGVQAGLTYNEQF
J: TRBJ2-1
V: TRBV4-1

CDR3: AIKPGDGGETQY
J: TRBJ2-5
V: TRBV10-3

CDR3: ASSLEGRGGYEQY
J: TRBJ2-7
V: TRBV5-1

CDR3: ASSQDGGLRGQSSGYT
J: TRBJ1-2
V: TRBV14

CDR3: ASSLEWGGAYEQY
J: TRBJ2-7
V: TRBV5-1

CDR3: AMGTSATDTQY
J: TRBJ2-3
V: TRBV5-5

CDR3: ASSLSGRAYEQY
J: TRBJ2-7
V: TRBV5-1

CDR3: ASSESTLGGELFF
J: TRBJ2-2
V: TRBV10-2

CDR3: ASSPQGRGVVYNEQF
J: TRBJ2-1
V: TRBV12-3/TRBV12-4

CDR3: ASSQVADYEQY
J: TRBJ2-7
V: TRBV4-1

CDR3: ASSLSGGGTEAF
J: TRBJ1-1
V: TRBV12-3/TRBV12-4

CDR3: ASSLWSGTNYGYT
J: TRBJ1-2
V: TRBV28

CDR3: SVSPGQEDTEAF
J: TRBJ1-1
V: TRBV29-1

CDR3: ASTPAGGYEQY
J: TRBJ2-7
V: TRBV7-2

CDR3: ASSAWENTEAF
J: TRBJ1-1
V: TRBV7-9

CDR3: ASSLQGGGAGYT
J: TRBJ1-2
V: TRBV6-1

CDR3: AISEGTDGRGELF
J: TRBJ2-2
V: TRBV10-3

CDR3: ASSDQRGGLQF
J: TRBJ2-1
V: TRBV7-2

CDR3: ASSRLEGRTEAF
J: TRBJ1-1
V: TRBV7-2

CDR3: ASMSGGGQPQH
J: TRBJ1-5
V: TRBV2

CDR3: SASSSTGELF
J: TRBJ2-2
V: TRBV20-1

CDR3: ASSYSRTGGNIQY
J: TRBJ2-4
V: TRBV6-5

CDR3: ASSFGSGRSETQY
J: TRBJ2-5
V: TRBV13

CDR3: ASSRVVSGVYGYT
J: TRBJ1-2
V: TRBV19

CDR3: ASSRTVQSSYNEQF
J: TRBJ2-1
V: TRBV5-1

CDR3: SARDEQGKAF
J: TRBJ1-1
V: TRBV20-1

CDR3: ASSDQGTGGGGYT
J: TRBJ1-2
V: TRBV6-1

CDR3: ASRPGFEGELF
J: TRBJ2-2
V: TRBV19

CDR3: ASSFRSGTGIYEQY
J: TRBJ2-7
V: TRBV4-1

CDR3: ASSPGLAGDQETQY
J: TRBJ2-5
V: TRBV28

CDR3: ASSLGPGQGDDEQF
J: TRBJ2-1
V: TRBV12-3/TRBV12-4

CDR3: ATTDRDSTSTDTQY
J: TRBJ2-3
V: TRBV24-1

CDR3: ASSFRTSGGAETQY
J: TRBJ2-5
V: TRBV5-1

CDR3: ASRPGRGYQETQY
J: TRBJ2-5
V: TRBV28

CDR3: ASSITGNYGYT
J: TRBJ1-2
V: TRBV13

CDR3: SALRLAGGTYEQY
J: TRBJ2-7
V: TRBV20-1